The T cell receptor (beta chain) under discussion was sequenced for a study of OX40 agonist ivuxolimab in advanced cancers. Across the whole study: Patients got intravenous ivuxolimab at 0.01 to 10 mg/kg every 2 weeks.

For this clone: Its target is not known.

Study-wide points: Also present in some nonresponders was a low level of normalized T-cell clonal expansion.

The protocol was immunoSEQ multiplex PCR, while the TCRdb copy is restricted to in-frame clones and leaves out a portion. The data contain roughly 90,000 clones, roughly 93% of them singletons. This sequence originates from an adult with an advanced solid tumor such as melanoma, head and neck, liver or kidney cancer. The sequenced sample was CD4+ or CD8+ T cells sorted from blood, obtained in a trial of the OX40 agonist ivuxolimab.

The CDR3 sequence: CASSLGSGPGQNTQYF. CDR3 nucleotide sequence: TGTGCCAGCAGCTTAGGTAGTGGCCCGGGTCAAAATACGCAGTATTTT. The chain couples TRBV11-2 to TRBJ2-3; D not certain. The germline V and J ends were trimmed by 1 base and 7 bases, with 18 bases remaining between them. The V gene's germline CDR1 is SGHAT and CDR2 FQNNGV. This CDR3 is 16 amino acids long.